Included here is one T cell receptor (beta chain) sequence, with context. Antigen: not known. The PCR employed 60 Vbeta primers together with 13 Jbeta primers. The repertoire was sequenced with immunoSEQ multiplex PCR; TCRdb's copy has only in-frame clones and lacks some. This table holds about 150,000 clones, 74% found once. This CDR3 spans 14 amino acids. Per the germline V gene, CDR1 is LNHDA and CDR2 is SQIVND (reference sequence). Trimming pared 1 base from V and 5 bases from J, leaving 11 bases between. This record comes from a study of cytomegalovirus exposure and HLA in healthy donors. Regarding the study as a whole: CMV serostatus was the sole immune exposure information available.

The chain is built from TRBV19 and TRBJ2-5, with D uncertain. What was sequenced was PBMCs. This clonotype was obtained from a man aged 25-40 years in good health and CMV-seronegative. The CDR3 region has the DNA TGTGCCAGTAGTATAGGTATTAGCAGCGAGACCCAGTACTTC. As protein: CASSIGISSETQYF.